This T cell receptor (beta chain) came from a study of cytomegalovirus exposure and HLA in healthy donors. Primers included in the PCR were 60 Vbeta and 13 Jbeta primers. Sequencing used immunoSEQ multiplex PCR; TCRdb keeps in-frame clones, though not all of them. The sample lists 100,000 to 150,000 clones, 84% occurring once. Turning to this clone: Its antigen is not identified.

The V and J ends lost 5 bases and 2 bases, in that order; junction bases with no gene match: 6. Germline V gene lookup returns CDR1 SGHAT and CDR2 FQNNGV. The CDR3 loop spans 16 amino acids. General study points: It was taken for granted in presence/absence analyses that sequencing depth across donors was roughly uniform. The authors confirmed in vitro that three CMV-associated chains were specific for CMV antigens.

Sequenced material: PBMCs. The rearrangement links TRBV11-2 to TRBJ2-3, with 11 bases identical to TRBD2. The source is a man aged 50-59 years in good health and CMV-seronegative. The chain's CDR3 is CASSTASGGITDTQYF. Written as DNA, the CDR3 is TGTGCCAGCAGCACCGCTAGCGGGGGGATCACAGATACGCAGTATTTT.